The 25 T cell receptor beta chains reported below all come from one sample, sequenced in a study of regulatory T cells in long-lasting Graves disease. HTBI primers from iRepertoire and Arm-PCR of CDR3 regions yielded the TCR beta libraries. TCRdb fed the multiplex PCR reads into MiXCR, producing one record per CDR3 protein. The data contain 400,000 to 500,000 distinct CDR3 sequences, roughly 23% of them singletons. Regarding time point: persistent/refractory GD, antithyroid drugs over 5 years with positive TRAb. Making the TCR library involved RNA that had been extracted from PBMCs. The sample was peripheral blood mononuclear cells (PBMCs), taken when the disease was refractory, from a patient treated with antithyroid drugs. The receptors derive from a female donor with Graves disease.

This chain connects TRBV11-2 to TRBJ2-1, with D hard to call. The CDR3 spans 14 residues. Germline CDR1 and CDR2: SGHAT and FQNNGV. V lost 6 bases, J lost 7 bases, and 16 bases lay in between. In nucleotides, the CDR3 is TGTGCCAGCAGGACGACCGGGCCTCGGAATGAGCAGTTCTTC. Translated: CASRTTGPRNEQFF.

This chain links TRBV6-2 or TRBV6-3 with TRBJ1-2; D unclear. The CDR3 is 12 residues long. Between the trimmed V and J ends, which lost 5 bases and 9 bases, there was a span of 13 bases. Per the germline V gene, CDR1 is MNHEY and CDR2 is SVGEGT. DNA of the CDR3: TGTGCCAGCAGTCCAAGACTACAGCGCTACACCTTC. Protein product: CASSPRLQRYTF.

This chain connects TRBV12-3 or TRBV12-4 to TRBJ2-3, with TRBD1 matching over 8 bases. CDR3 length: 14 amino acids. J was trimmed by 1 base and V by 6 bases; bases with no gene match: 3. The chain's CDR3 is CASSRGQGTDTQYF. The CDR3 bases are TGTGCCAGCAGCCGGGGACAGGGCACAGATACGCAGTATTTT.

This clonotype came up many times. This chain uses TRBV28 with TRBJ1-6; D remains ambiguous. The CDR3 covers 12 residues. V was trimmed by 3 bases and J by 13 bases, leaving 10 bases between them. Germline CDR1 MDHEN, CDR2 SYDVKM. CDR3 loop: CASSLQSSPLHF. CDR3 nucleotides: TGTGCCAGCAGTTTGCAGTCCAGCCCCCTCCACTTT.

Regarding this clonotype: A much larger clone differs from this one at a single base, so this may be a read error. The V and J genes are TRBV6-4 and TRBJ2-2, with TRBD1 identical over 8 bases. V shed 10 bases, J shed 1 base, and the junction held 2 bases outside the gene matches. Per the germline V gene, CDR1 is MRHNA and CDR2 is SNTAGT. This CDR3 has 13 residues. CDR3 sequence (DNA): TGTGCCACCGGACAGGGGAACACCGGGGAGCTGTTTTTT. Translated: CATGQGNTGELFF.

This clonotype was seen ten or more times. The V call is TRBV28, the J call TRBJ1-6; D is unresolved. This CDR3 has 14 amino acids. The germline V and J ends were trimmed by 2 bases and 4 bases, with 6 bases remaining between them. In germline, CDR1 is MDHEN, CDR2 SYDVKM. The CDR3 reads CASSLDPYNSPLHF. DNA of the CDR3: TGTGCCAGCAGTTTAGACCCTTATAATTCACCCCTCCACTTT.

This clonotype was observed a handful of times. This chain links TRBV7-2 with TRBJ1-6, with 7 bases that match TRBD1. In germline, CDR1 is SGHTA, CDR2 FQGNSA. Losses at the gene ends were 5 bases for V and 5 bases for J; bases not matched to a gene: 3. The CDR3 is made up of 14 amino acids. CDR3 in amino acids: CASSVRGDNSPLHF. In DNA, the CDR3 is TGTGCCAGCAGCGTCAGGGGGGATAATTCACCCCTCCACTTT.

The chain combines TRBV2 with TRBJ2-5; D is uncertain. Per germline, CDR1 SNHLY and CDR2 FYNNEI. The length of the CDR3 is 13 residues. V lost 0 bases to trimming and J lost 5 bases, with 7 bases between them. The DNA for the CDR3 is TGTGCCAGCAGTGAAGCCGAGGCCGAGACCCAGTACTTC. Translated: CASSEAEAETQYF.

The chain carries TRBV27 and TRBJ2-2, with D perhaps being TRBD1 or TRBD2 (6 bases each). Germline V gene data show CDR1 as MNHEY and CDR2 as SMNVEV (reference sequence). The length of the CDR3 is 16 residues. Trimming left V 1 base short and J 4 bases short, with 13 bases between. The CDR3 region is CASSLFAGGVTGELFF. CDR3 coding DNA: TGTGCCAGCAGTTTATTTGCCGGGGGCGTCACCGGGGAGCTGTTTTTT.

This clonotype has at least ten counts. V gene TRBV6-5 combines with J gene TRBJ1-2; a possible D gene is TRBD1 (6 bases). CDR1 is MNHEY, CDR2 SVGAGI, per germline. Trimming shortened V by 0 bases and J by 6 bases, and 17 bases separated the two germline ends. CDR3 length: 16 amino acids. The CDR3 DNA follows: TGTGCCAGCAGTTACTCCCCCCTCCGGGGGGCCAATGGCTACACCTTC. This translates into CASSYSPLRGANGYTF.

To note about this clonotype: A read error is possible here, since a much larger clone lies one base away. The V gene is TRBV10-3, the J gene TRBJ2-3; possibly TRBD2 for D (7 bases). Trimming took off 11 bases at V and 3 bases at J, with 15 bases between the two ends. Looked up from germline, CDR1 is ENHRY and CDR2 is SYGVKD. The CDR3 is made up of 13 amino acids. In DNA form, the CDR3 reads TGTGCCCTGGCGGAGGGGGGGACAGATACGCAGTATTTT. This encodes CALAEGGTDTQYF.

This chain links TRBV27 with TRBJ1-2; D unresolved. The CDR3 extends over 14 amino acids. Trimming stripped 4 bases from V and 4 bases from J, with 13 bases between. Per the germline V gene, CDR1 is MNHEY and CDR2 is SMNVEV (reference sequence). The CDR3, as DNA: TGTGCCAGCAGTTATCACGAGTTGGGCTATGGCTACACCTTC. As protein: CASSYHELGYGYTF.

This clonotype was detected many times. The chain carries TRBV6-5 and TRBJ2-7; no reliable D call. The germline V gene has CDR1 MNHEY and CDR2 SVGAGI. V was trimmed by 0 bases and J by 4 bases, leaving 16 bases between them. There are 16 residues in the CDR3. Written as DNA, the CDR3 is TGTGCCAGCAGTTACTCGAAACAGATACTATTTTACGAGCAGTACTTC. It codes for CASSYSKQILFYEQYF.

This clonotype has more than one count but fewer than ten. This rearrangement joins TRBV28 to TRBJ1-2, with D tentatively TRBD1 (5 bases). Germline V gene sequence: CDR1 MDHEN, CDR2 SYDVKM. V lost 4 bases to trimming and J lost 12 bases, with 18 bases between them. The CDR3 is made up of 13 amino acids. The CDR3 DNA reads as TGTGCCAGCAGTTCTCCCTCCTCGCGGGACCACACCTTC. It yields the protein CASSSPSSRDHTF.

Concerning this clonotype: At one of its ends the junction is not consistent with the germline gene, which may arise from a read error. The rearrangement uses TRBV6-2 or TRBV6-3 and TRBJ2-7, with a tentative D call TRBD1 (6 bases). The V gene's germline CDR1 is MNHEY and CDR2 SVGEGT. This CDR3 spans 12 amino acids. The CDR3 spells CASSYPGQDRKF. The DNA of the CDR3 is TGTGCCAGCAGTTACCCGGGTCAGGACAGAAAGTTC.

This clonotype was counted between two and nine times. The gene calls are TRBV9 and TRBJ1-3; D gene unclear. CDR3 length: 14 amino acids. The V end lost 4 bases, the J end lost 4 bases, and 12 bases lay between the germline ends. Germline V CDR1 and CDR2: SGDLS, YYNGEE. The CDR3 protein is CASSHRHDGNTIYF. DNA of the CDR3: TGTGCCAGCAGCCACCGACACGACGGAAACACCATATATTTT.

V gene TRBV18 combines with J gene TRBJ1-3, with 9 bases lining up with TRBD1. V lost 3 bases and J lost 7; bases outside the gene matches: 7. The CDR3 is 15 residues long. Germline values: CDR1 KGHSH, CDR2 LQKENI. The CDR3 loop reads CASSPGTGTYNTIYF. In DNA form, the CDR3 reads TGTGCCAGCTCACCCGGGACAGGGACTTATAACACCATATATTTT.

This clonotype has a handful of counts. This chain joins TRBV9 and TRBJ2-5; a weak D match, TRBD1 (5 bases). Germline values: CDR1 SGDLS, CDR2 YYNGEE. The CDR3 length is 14 residues. Trimming removed 0 bases from V and 5 bases from J, with 11 bases in between. This CDR3 is CASSVVGRGETQYF. Written as DNA, the CDR3 is TGTGCCAGCAGCGTAGTGGGAAGGGGTGAGACCCAGTACTTC. Full variable domain (missing parts from reference TRBV9 and TRBJ2-5): DSGVTQTPKHLITATGQRVTLRCSPRSGDLSVYWYQQSLDQGLQFLIQYYNGEERAKGNILERFSAQQFPDLHSELNLSSLELGDSALYFCASSVVGRGETQYFGPGTRLLVL.

This clonotype was seen repeatedly, ten times or more. V gene TRBV12-3 or TRBV12-4 combines with J gene TRBJ2-7, with D perhaps matching TRBD2 (5 bases). Trimming took 3 bases from V and 4 from J, leaving 16 bases between them. The CDR3 covers 15 residues. CDR3 residues: CASSFGDPIIYEQYF. Here the CDR3 DNA reads TGTGCCAGCAGTTTCGGGGATCCGATTATTTACGAGCAGTACTTC.

The chain recombines TRBV7-9 with TRBJ1-1, with D perhaps matching TRBD1 (5 bases). V was trimmed by 2 bases and J by 3 bases, leaving 13 bases between them. Germline V gene data show CDR1 as SEHNR and CDR2 as FQNEAQ (reference sequence). CDR3 length: 15 amino acids. CDR3 DNA: TGTGCCAGCAGCTTACGGTCGGGGGGGGACACTGAAGCTTTCTTT. Translated: CASSLRSGGDTEAFF.

This clonotype was counted a few times. The gene calls are TRBV18 and TRBJ2-7; 9 bases line up with TRBD1. Germline CDR1 is KGHSH and CDR2 is LQKENI. J was trimmed by 7 bases and V by 3 bases; bases with no gene match: 4. The CDR3 has 13 residues. The CDR3 sequence is CASSPSGTGEQYF. DNA for the CDR3: TGTGCCAGCTCACCTTCAGGGACAGGGGAGCAGTACTTC.

In its sample, this clonotype was seen many times. The chain joins TRBV11-2 to TRBJ1-6, with D uncertain. The V gene's germline CDR1 is SGHAT and CDR2 FQNNGV. V was cut by 1 base and J by 11 bases, with 9 bases left in between. The CDR3 is made up of 13 amino acids. For the CDR3, the DNA is TGTGCCAGCAGCTTAGGATCTCAACCACCCCTCCACTTT. Protein: CASSLGSQPPLHF.

The chain has TRBV11-2 and TRBJ1-3, with 7 bases that match TRBD1. CDR1 and CDR2 (germline): SGHAT, FQNNGV. V lost 1 base and J lost 3; bases outside the gene matches: 18. The CDR3 spans 20 residues. CDR3 residues: CASSLGFRQGVSLLGNTIYF. Written as DNA, the CDR3 is TGTGCCAGCAGCTTAGGATTCCGACAGGGCGTCTCTTTGCTTGGAAACACCATATATTTT.

The chain recombines TRBV28 with TRBJ2-2; D gene uncertain. The CDR3 spans 17 residues. Deletions cut 5 bases from V and 4 bases from J, with 20 bases between. Germline CDR1 MDHEN, CDR2 SYDVKM. Here the CDR3 DNA reads TGTGCCAGCAGTACCTATCGTGGTCAGGCTTTCACCGGGGAGCTGTTTTTT. Translating gives CASSTYRGQAFTGELFF.

Many counts were recorded for this clonotype. The chain has TRBV20-1 and TRBJ2-5, with 7 nucleotides matching TRBD2. This CDR3 has 14 amino acids. J lost 2 bases, V lost 3 bases, and 6 bases had no gene match. Germline V gives CDR1 DFQATT, CDR2 SNEGSKA (reference sequence). The CDR3 sequence is CSARPTSRQETQYF. Written as DNA, the CDR3 is TGCAGTGCTAGGCCGACTAGCCGGCAAGAGACCCAGTACTTC.